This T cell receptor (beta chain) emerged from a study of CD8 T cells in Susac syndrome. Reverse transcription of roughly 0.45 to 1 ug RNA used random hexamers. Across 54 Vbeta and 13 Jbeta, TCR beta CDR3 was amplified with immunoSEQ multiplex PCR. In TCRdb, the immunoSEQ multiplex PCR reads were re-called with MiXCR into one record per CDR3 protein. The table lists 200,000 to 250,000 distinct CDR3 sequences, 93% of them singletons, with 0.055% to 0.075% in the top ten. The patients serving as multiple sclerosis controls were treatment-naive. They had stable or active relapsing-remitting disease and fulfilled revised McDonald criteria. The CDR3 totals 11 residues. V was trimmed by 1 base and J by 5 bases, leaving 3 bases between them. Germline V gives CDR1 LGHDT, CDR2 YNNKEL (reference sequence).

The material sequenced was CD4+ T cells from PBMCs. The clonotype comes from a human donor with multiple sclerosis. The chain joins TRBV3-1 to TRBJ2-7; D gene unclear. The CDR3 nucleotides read TGTGCCAGCAGCCAAGTCCACGAGCAGTACTTC. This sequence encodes CASSQVHEQYF.